These T cell receptor beta chains were read from a single sample in a study of blood T cell repertoires in COVID-19. Some clones are missing from TCRdb's copy, which holds only in-frame ones; the method was immunoSEQ multiplex PCR. The sample holds about 140,000 clones, 85% to 90% seen once. The sequenced material came from peripheral blood. The receptors were gathered from a woman aged 55-69 years with acute or convalescent COVID-19. Both conserved end residues are part of each CDR3. Each record gives: J gene, clone size, D gene, V gene, CDR3 protein, CDR3 DNA. The D gene is left open where the match is weak. The listing skips clone size in some rows; elsewhere it reads once, few, many or a size class.

TRBJ2-7,NA,NA,TRBV7-2,CASSSGLYMNYEQYF,TGTGCCAGCAGCTCCGGACTCTACATGAACTACGAGCAGTACTTC
TRBJ2-7,NA,TRBD1,TRBV30,CAWSKDRGPSYEQYF,TGTGCCTGGAGTAAGGACAGGGGACCCTCCTACGAGCAGTACTTC
TRBJ1-2,once,TRBD1,TRBV16,CASSPKTGVDDGYTF,TGTGCCAGCAGCCCTAAGACAGGGGTTGATGATGGCTACACCTTC
TRBJ2-1,NA,NA,TRBV5-1,CASSAGLGSYNEQFF,TGCGCCAGCAGCGCGGGTCTAGGCTCCTACAATGAGCAGTTCTTC
TRBJ2-7,once,NA,TRBV7-6,CASSLAQGPSYEQYF,TGTGCCAGCAGCTTAGCACAGGGCCCCTCCTACGAGCAGTACTTC
TRBJ1-3,NA,NA,TRBV13,CASSPRLLSGNTIYF,TGTGCCAGCAGCCCACGACTACTCTCTGGAAACACCATATATTTT
TRBJ2-3,NA,NA,TRBV5-1,CASSFRDTDTQYF,TGCGCCAGCAGCTTCAGGGACACAGATACGCAGTATTTT
TRBJ1-1,NA,TRBD1,TRBV4-1,CASSQDGGQGNTEAFF,TGCGCCAGCAGCCAAGATGGGGGACAGGGGAACACTGAAGCTTTCTTT
TRBJ2-3,NA,NA,TRBV3-1/TRBV3-2,CASSQKSAGSGTDTQYF,TGTGCCAGCAGCCAAAAATCGGCGGGCAGCGGCACAGATACGCAGTATTTT
TRBJ1-6,NA,TRBD1,TRBV19,CASSTETGNSPLHF,TGTGCCAGTAGTACGGAGACAGGGAATTCACCCCTCCACTTT
TRBJ2-3,NA,TRBD2,TRBV13,CASSVSGGDSTDTQYF,TGTGCCAGCAGCGTCAGCGGGGGAGATAGCACAGATACGCAGTATTTT
TRBJ2-2,NA,TRBD1,TRBV7-9,CASSRQGADTGELFF,TGTGCCAGCAGCCGACAGGGGGCCGACACCGGGGAGCTGTTTTTT
TRBJ1-1,NA,NA,TRBV5-4,CASSLKVGRGTEAFF,TGTGCCAGCAGCCTCAAAGTGGGCAGGGGCACTGAAGCTTTCTTT
TRBJ1-1,NA,TRBD1,TRBV28,CASNLYRQGAGNTEAFF,TGTGCCAGCAACTTATATCGACAGGGGGCTGGGAACACTGAAGCTTTCTTT
TRBJ1-5,NA,NA,TRBV27,CASSLVGVNQPQHF,TGTGCCAGCAGTTTAGTAGGGGTAAATCAGCCCCAGCATTTT
TRBJ1-1,NA,TRBD1,TRBV18,CASSPPWGTGPTEAFF,TGTGCCAGCTCACCACCGTGGGGGACAGGCCCCACTGAAGCTTTCTTT
TRBJ1-4,NA,NA,TRBV30,CAWSVQGFEKLFF,TGTGCCTGGAGTGTGCAGGGGTTTGAAAAACTGTTTTTT